The clone carrying this TCR beta chain has a handful of counts. As yet, its antigen is unknown. The V gene's germline CDR1 is KGHSH and CDR2 LQKENI. V lost 3 bases to trimming and J lost 0 bases, with 9 bases between them. The CDR3 loop spans 15 amino acids. This sample was taken from a study of T cell repertoires in cytomegalovirus infection. Study information: CMV infection and matching HLA type were both indicated by public TCR beta signatures. Study-level results: Carriers of CMV and the relevant HLA type were discriminated by public TCR beta frequency. Clonotypes of TCR beta that were HLA-C-restricted and CMV-specific dominated the ex vivo response.

One entry per CDR3 protein results from TCRdb running MiXCR on the reads. This table has some 68,000 distinct CDR3 sequences, roughly 20% appearing once. The chain uses TRBV18 and TRBJ1-5; D gene unclear. The source of this sequence is a human donor in good health (CMV status not recorded). Some clones in this sample may be carry-over from other donors' samples. Material for sequencing was PBMCs, sequenced either directly or after in vitro stimulation (not recorded which). CDR3 protein: CASSPSADSNQPQHF. The CDR3 DNA follows: TGTGCCAGCTCACCCTCGGCAGATAGCAATCAGCCCCAGCATTTT.